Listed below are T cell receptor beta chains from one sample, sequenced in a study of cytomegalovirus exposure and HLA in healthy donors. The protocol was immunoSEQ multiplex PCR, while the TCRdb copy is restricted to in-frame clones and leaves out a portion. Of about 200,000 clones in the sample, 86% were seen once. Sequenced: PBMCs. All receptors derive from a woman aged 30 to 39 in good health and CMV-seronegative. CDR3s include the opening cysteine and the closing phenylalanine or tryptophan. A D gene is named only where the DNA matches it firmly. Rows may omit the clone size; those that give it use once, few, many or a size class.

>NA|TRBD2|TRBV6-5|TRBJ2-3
CASSYRGLVGADTQYF
TGTGCCAGCAGCTACAGAGGACTAGTCGGCGCAGATACGCAGTATTTT
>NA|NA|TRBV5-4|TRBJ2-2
CASSQAGGNTGELFF
TGTGCCAGCAGTCAAGCCGGGGGGAACACCGGGGAGCTGTTTTTT
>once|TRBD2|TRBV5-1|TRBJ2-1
CASSGLAGSNEQFF
TGCGCCAGCAGCGGGCTAGCGGGATCAAATGAGCAGTTCTTC
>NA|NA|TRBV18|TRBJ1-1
CASSRQLENTEAFF
TGTGCCAGCTCACGACAGTTAGAGAACACTGAAGCTTTCTTT
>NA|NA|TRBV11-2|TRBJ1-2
CASSLVGGGDGYTF
TGTGCCAGCAGCTTAGTTGGAGGAGGCGATGGCTACACCTTC
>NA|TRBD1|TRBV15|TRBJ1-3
CATSSHRGPGNTIYF
TGTGCCACCAGCAGCCACAGGGGGCCTGGAAACACCATATATTTT
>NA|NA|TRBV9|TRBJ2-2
CASSATLAGELFF
TGTGCCAGCAGCGCTACACTAGCTGGGGAGCTGTTTTTT
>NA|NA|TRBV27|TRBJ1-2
CASSSSSGYGYTF
TGTGCCAGCAGTTCCTCCTCCGGGTATGGCTACACCTTC
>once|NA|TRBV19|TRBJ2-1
CASSIGTYNEQFF
TGTGCCAGTAGTATCGGGACCTACAATGAGCAGTTCTTC
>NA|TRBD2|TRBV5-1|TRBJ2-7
CASSWGGLAGTYEQYF
TGCGCCAGCAGCTGGGGTGGACTAGCGGGGACCTACGAGCAGTACTTC
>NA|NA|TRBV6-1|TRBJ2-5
CATRTLSQETQYF
TGTGCCACGAGGACACTATCTCAAGAGACCCAGTACTTC
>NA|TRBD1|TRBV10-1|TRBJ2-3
CASSRDRGRADTQYF
TGCGCCAGCAGTCGGGACAGGGGTCGTGCAGATACGCAGTATTTT
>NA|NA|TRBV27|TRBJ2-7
CASSLWGGTSGEQYF
TGTGCCAGCAGTTTATGGGGCGGGACTTCAGGGGAGCAGTACTTC
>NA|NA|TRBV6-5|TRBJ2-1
CASSLWTDNEQFF
TGTGCCAGCAGTTTATGGACAGACAATGAGCAGTTCTTC
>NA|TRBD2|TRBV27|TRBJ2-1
CASSLLAGGYNEQFF
TGTGCCAGCAGTCTCCTAGCGGGGGGGTACAATGAGCAGTTCTTC
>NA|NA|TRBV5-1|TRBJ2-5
CASSSQAGQETQYF
TGCGCCAGCAGTTCCCAGGCTGGTCAAGAGACCCAGTACTTC
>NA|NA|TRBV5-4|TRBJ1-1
CASSQTGWNTEAFF
TGTGCCAGCAGCCAAACAGGGTGGAACACTGAAGCTTTCTTT
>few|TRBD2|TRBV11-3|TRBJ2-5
CASSPGLAVQETQYF
TGTGCCAGCAGCCCGGGACTAGCGGTACAAGAGACCCAGTACTTC
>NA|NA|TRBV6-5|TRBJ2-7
CASSTYEQYF
TGTGCCAGCAGCACCTACGAGCAGTACTTC
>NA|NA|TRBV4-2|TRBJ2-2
CASSPRQALIPTGELFF
TGTGCCAGCAGCCCCAGACAGGCCCTGATTCCCACCGGGGAGCTGTTTTTT
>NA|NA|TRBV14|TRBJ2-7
CASSERVSYEQYF
TGTGCCAGCTCCGAGCGGGTCTCCTACGAGCAGTACTTC
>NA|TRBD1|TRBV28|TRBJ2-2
CASSFVQGATGELFF
TGTGCCAGCAGTTTTGTACAGGGGGCAACCGGGGAGCTGTTTTTT
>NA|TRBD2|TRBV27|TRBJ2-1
CASRASGGTDNEQFF
TGTGCCAGCAGGGCTAGCGGGGGGACTGACAATGAGCAGTTCTTC
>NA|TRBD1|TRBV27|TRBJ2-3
CASRGLDRAGTDTQYF
TGTGCCAGCAGAGGCTTAGACAGGGCCGGCACAGATACGCAGTATTTT
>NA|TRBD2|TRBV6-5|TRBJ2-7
CASSSGLAGFEQYF
TGTGCCAGCAGCTCCGGACTAGCGGGATTCGAGCAGTACTTC
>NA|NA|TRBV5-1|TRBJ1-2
CASSLTGRNYGYTF
TGCGCCAGCAGCTTGACAGGGAGAAACTATGGCTACACCTTC
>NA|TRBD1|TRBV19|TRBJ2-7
CASSIPGQTYEQYF
TGTGCCAGTAGTATACCGGGACAGACCTACGAGCAGTACTTC
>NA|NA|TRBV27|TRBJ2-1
CASALMGANNEQFF
TGTGCCAGCGCCCTAATGGGGGCCAACAATGAGCAGTTCTTC
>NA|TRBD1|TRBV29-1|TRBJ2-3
CSTGTGSPDTQYF
TGCAGTACCGGGACAGGGTCCCCAGATACGCAGTATTTT
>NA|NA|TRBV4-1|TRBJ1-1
CASSPRTALMNTEAFF
TGCGCCAGCAGCCCTAGGACAGCGCTCATGAACACTGAAGCTTTCTTT
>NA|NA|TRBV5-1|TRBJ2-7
CASSLLQGLRDEQYF
TGCGCCAGCAGCTTGTTGCAAGGCCTTCGGGACGAGCAGTACTTC
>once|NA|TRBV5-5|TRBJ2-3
CASSLGGVDSSTDTQYF
TGTGCCAGCAGCTTGGGGGGGGTCGACAGCTCCACAGATACGCAGTATTTT
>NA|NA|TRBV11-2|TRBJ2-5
CASSPSRGAGETQYF
TGTGCCAGCAGCCCGAGCCGGGGGGCGGGGGAGACCCAGTACTTC
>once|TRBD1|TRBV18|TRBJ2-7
CASSPTRDRARYEQYF
TGTGCCAGCTCACCGACTCGGGACAGGGCTCGCTACGAGCAGTACTTC
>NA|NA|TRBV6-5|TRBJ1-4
CASSRTQANEKLFF
TGTGCCAGCAGTCGGACACAGGCTAATGAAAAACTGTTTTTT
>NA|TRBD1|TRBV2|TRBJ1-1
CASSDSGTVNTEAFF
TGTGCCAGCAGTGATTCCGGGACAGTTAACACTGAAGCTTTCTTT
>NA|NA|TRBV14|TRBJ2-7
CASSQGRSGREQYF
TGTGCCAGCAGCCAAGGCAGGTCAGGGCGGGAGCAGTACTTC
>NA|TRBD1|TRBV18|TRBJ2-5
CASSPTGNVETQYF
TGTGCCAGCTCACCGACAGGGAATGTCGAGACCCAGTACTTC
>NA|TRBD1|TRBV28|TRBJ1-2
CASSLTGFGGYTF
TGTGCCAGCAGTCTGACAGGGTTCGGTGGCTACACCTTC
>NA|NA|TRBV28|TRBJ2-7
CASGTSYEQYF
TGTGCCAGCGGTACTTCCTACGAGCAGTACTTC
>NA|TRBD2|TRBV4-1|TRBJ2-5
CASSLLGLYGETQYF
TGCGCCAGCAGCCTCTTGGGACTATATGGAGAGACCCAGTACTTC
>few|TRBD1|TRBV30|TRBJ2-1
CAWSGQGAGYNEQFF
TGTGCCTGGAGTGGACAGGGGGCAGGGTACAATGAGCAGTTCTTC
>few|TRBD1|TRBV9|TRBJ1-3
CASSVADRGSGNTIYF
TGTGCCAGCAGCGTAGCCGACAGGGGTTCTGGAAACACCATATATTTT
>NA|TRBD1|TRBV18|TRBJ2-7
CASSPGRGRYEQYF
TGTGCCAGCTCACCCGGCAGGGGGCGGTACGAGCAGTACTTC
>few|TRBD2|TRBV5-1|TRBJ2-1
CASSGTSGNEQFF
TGCGCCAGCAGCGGGACTAGTGGCAATGAGCAGTTCTTC
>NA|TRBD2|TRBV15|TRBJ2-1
CATGGAGGLVGSYNEQFF
TGTGCCACCGGAGGGGCGGGGGGCCTTGTGGGGTCCTACAATGAGCAGTTCTTC
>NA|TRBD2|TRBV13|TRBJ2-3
CASSSGLAGVNTQYF
TGTGCCAGCAGCTCGGGACTAGCGGGAGTTAATACGCAGTATTTT
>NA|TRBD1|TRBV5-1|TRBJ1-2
CASSFTGGNYGYTF
TGCGCCAGCAGCTTTACAGGGGGCAACTATGGCTACACCTTC
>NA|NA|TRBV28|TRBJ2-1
CASSLLPNEQFF
TGTGCCAGCAGTCTCCTTCCCAATGAGCAGTTCTTC
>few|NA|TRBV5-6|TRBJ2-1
CASSFLTVYNEQFF
TGTGCCAGCAGCTTTTTAACGGTCTACAATGAGCAGTTCTTC
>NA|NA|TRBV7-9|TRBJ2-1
CASSSLNEQFF
TGTGCCAGCAGCTCCCTTAATGAGCAGTTCTTC
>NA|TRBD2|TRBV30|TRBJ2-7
CAWGEGSGLYEQYF
TGTGCCTGGGGGGAGGGCTCTGGTCTTTACGAGCAGTACTTC
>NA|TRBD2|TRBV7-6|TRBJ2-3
CASSLEAGESTDTQYF
TGTGCCAGCAGCTTAGAGGCGGGAGAGAGCACAGATACGCAGTATTTT
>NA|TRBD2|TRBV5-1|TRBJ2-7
CASSLIAGAGYEQYF
TGCGCCAGCAGCTTGATAGCGGGAGCAGGCTACGAGCAGTACTTC
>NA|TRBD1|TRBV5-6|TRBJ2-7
CASSAGQGAWEQYF
TGTGCCAGCAGCGCGGGACAGGGGGCATGGGAGCAGTACTTC